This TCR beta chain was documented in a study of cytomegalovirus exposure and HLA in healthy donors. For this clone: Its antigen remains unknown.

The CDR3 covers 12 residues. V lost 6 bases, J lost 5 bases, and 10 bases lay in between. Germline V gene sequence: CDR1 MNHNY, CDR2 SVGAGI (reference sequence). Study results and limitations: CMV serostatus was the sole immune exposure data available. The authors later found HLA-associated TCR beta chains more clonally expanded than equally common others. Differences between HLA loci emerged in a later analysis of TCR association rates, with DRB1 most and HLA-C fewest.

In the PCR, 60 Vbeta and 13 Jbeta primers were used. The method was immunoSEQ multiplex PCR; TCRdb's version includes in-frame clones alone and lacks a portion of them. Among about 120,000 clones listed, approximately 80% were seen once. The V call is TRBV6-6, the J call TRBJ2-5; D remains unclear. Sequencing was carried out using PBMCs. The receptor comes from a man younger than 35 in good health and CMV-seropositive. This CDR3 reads CASSYKQETQYF. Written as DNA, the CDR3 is TGTGCCAGCAGCTATAAACAGGAGACCCAGTACTTC.